This T cell receptor beta chain was identified during a study of T cell repertoires in cytomegalovirus infection. Turning to the study itself: Peptides in the study included HLA-C-restricted and HLA-B-restricted CMV epitopes.

This CDR3 region has 13 residues. V was clipped by 6 bases and J by 5 bases, with 10 bases between them. Germline CDR1 and CDR2: SGHVT and SQSDAQ. Whole-study results and caveats: It was HLA-C-restricted CMV-specific TCR beta clonotypes that dominated the response ex vivo.

TCRdb re-analysed the reads in MiXCR, keeping a single row per CDR3 protein. The repertoire holds approximately 110,000 distinct CDR3 sequences, under 50% seen once, with about 74% in the top ten. For this clonotype: Its antigen is currently unknown.

This chain connects TRBV7-4 to TRBJ1-4; D is unclear. Sample: CD8+ T cells from cultured PBMCs, taken from culture after CMV antigen stimulation. The sequence came from a human donor in good health (CMV status not recorded). Some clones in this sample may be carry-over from other donors' samples. Written as DNA, the CDR3 is TGTGCCAGCAGGCCCGAGGGAAATGAAAAACTGTTTTTT. This encodes CASRPEGNEKLFF.